Listed below are T cell receptor beta chains from one sample, sequenced in a study of T cells in Graves' hyperthyroidism and ophthalmopathy. TCRdb ran MiXCR on the multiplex PCR reads and lists one entry per CDR3 protein. The sample yields fewer than 450,000 distinct CDR3 sequences, 17% seen once. Specimen: blood. The receptors shown here come from a woman younger than 45 with Graves' hyperthyroidism that later progressed to Graves' ophthalmopathy. Both conserved end residues are part of each CDR3. The D gene is left open where the match is weak. Expanded clones get a size class; other rows say once, few or many, or leave the size out.

J gene	clone size	D gene	V gene	CDR3 DNA	CDR3 protein
TRBJ1-5	many	NA	TRBV20-1	TGCAGTGCTAGAGATTTGGCAGGGGACAATCAGCCCCAGCATTTT	CSARDLAGDNQPQHF
TRBJ2-1	NA	NA	TRBV12-3/TRBV12-4	TGTGCCAGCAGTTTAGGAGTGGGAGTCAGTGAGCAGTTCTTC	CASSLGVGVSEQFF
TRBJ2-1	many	NA	TRBV5-5	TGTGCCAGCAGCTTGGATCTGGTTGAGCAGTTCTTC	CASSLDLVEQFF
TRBJ2-7	NA	TRBD2	TRBV4-1	TGCGCCAGCAGCCTAATAGACAGGGCACAAACGGGACTAGCGGGGGGGAGCTCCTACGAGCAGTACTTC	CASSLIDRAQTGLAGGSSYEQYF
TRBJ2-4	NA	NA	TRBV18	TGTGCCAGCTCACCACCCGTGGGGGAAGGCAAAAACATTCAGTACTTC	CASSPPVGEGKNIQYF
TRBJ1-1	NA	NA	TRBV20-1	TGCAGTGCGCAAGTCCTTCCTGGGGGCACTGAAGCTTTCTTT	CSAQVLPGGTEAFF
TRBJ2-3	NA	TRBD1	TRBV6-4	TGTGCCAGCAGTGAGGGGACAGACCCCACAGATACGCAGTATTTT	CASSEGTDPTDTQYF
TRBJ1-5	few	NA	TRBV6-1	TGTGCCAGCAGCGAACAGGGTTACAATCAGCCCCAGCATTTT	CASSEQGYNQPQHF
TRBJ2-1	NA	NA	TRBV5-6	TGTGCCAGCACCCTCACTAGGAATGAGCAGTTCTTC	CASTLTRNEQFF
TRBJ2-3	many	NA	TRBV20-1	TGCAGTGCTAGAGATTTTCATCTGGCAGATACGCAGTATTTT	CSARDFHLADTQYF
TRBJ1-3	NA	TRBD1	TRBV20-1	TGCAGTGCTAGAAAGGGACAGGGGAGAAACACCATATATTTT	CSARKGQGRNTIYF
TRBJ2-7	NA	NA	TRBV15	TGTGCCACCAGCAGAGATCGGGGAACCGCCTACGAGCAGTACTTC	CATSRDRGTAYEQYF
TRBJ2-3	NA	NA	TRBV29-1	TGCAGCGTTGAATCGCAGATCGTCTCTCCGGGCGGCGATACGCAGTATTTT	CSVESQIVSPGGDTQYF
TRBJ2-5	many	NA	TRBV15	TGTGCCACCAGCAGAGAGCAGCCCGGGGAGACCCAGTACTTC	CATSREQPGETQYF
TRBJ1-5	many	NA	TRBV2	TGTGCCAGCAGTGAAGCGCCAATAGGAAATAGCAATCAGCCCCAGCATTTT	CASSEAPIGNSNQPQHF
TRBJ2-2	NA	NA	TRBV5-1	TGCGCCAGCAGCTTTGTGACAGTGGGAACCGGGGAGCTGTTTTTT	CASSFVTVGTGELFF
TRBJ1-1	many	TRBD1	TRBV25-1	TGTGCCAGCAGTGACTGGATCACAGGGGAGAACACTGAAGCTTTCTTT	CASSDWITGENTEAFF
TRBJ2-3	NA	TRBD2	TRBV29-1	TGTTCCTTTAGGGGACTAAGCACAGATACGCAGTATTTT	CSFRGLSTDTQYF
TRBJ2-7	NA	NA	TRBV12-3/TRBV12-4	TGTGCCAGCAACCCGGGACCGAGCTCCTACGAGCAGTACTTC	CASNPGPSSYEQYF
TRBJ2-1	NA	TRBD2	TRBV6-1	TGTGCCAGCAGGCACGTGGGGACTACCCTATACAATGAGCAGTTCTTC	CASRHVGTTLYNEQFF
TRBJ1-2	NA	TRBD1	TRBV12-3/TRBV12-4	TGTGCCAGCAGTCCGGACGGACAGGGACTAGTTTATGGCTACACCTTC	CASSPDGQGLVYGYTF
TRBJ2-6	many	TRBD2	TRBV11-2	TGTGCCAGCAGCTTAGGCCGACTAGCGGGTGTCCCTGGGGCCAACGTCCTGACTTTC	CASSLGRLAGVPGANVLTF
TRBJ1-2	many	TRBD1	TRBV3-1	TGTGCCAGCAGCCATGACCGGACAGGGGGAAGGCGCTACACCTTC	CASSHDRTGGRRYTF
TRBJ2-7	few	TRBD1	TRBV20-1	TGCAGTGCCCCGACAGGGTCTGGAGAGCAGTACTTC	CSAPTGSGEQYF
TRBJ2-3	NA	TRBD2	TRBV4-1	TGCGCCAGCAGCCAAGTTACTAGCGGGAGGCGCGGAGATACGCAGTATTTT	CASSQVTSGRRGDTQYF
TRBJ1-3	many	NA	TRBV7-8	TGTGCCAGCAGCTTAGCCTACCTACCTCCTGGAAACACCATATATTTT	CASSLAYLPPGNTIYF
TRBJ2-3	many	NA	TRBV11-1	TGTGCCAGCAGCTCCAAACTCGGCACAGATACGCAGTATTTT	CASSSKLGTDTQYF
TRBJ1-2	few	NA	TRBV20-1	TGCAGTGCTAGCCCCTTTCGGACAGCCGAATTTTATGGCTACACCTTC	CSASPFRTAEFYGYTF
TRBJ1-6	many	NA	TRBV3-1	TGTGCCAGCAGCCAAGATACAGACTCCCTCCACTTT	CASSQDTDSLHF
TRBJ1-4	many	NA	TRBV28	TGTGCCAGCAGTTCACCCGGACGCCTCGCAACTAATGAAAAACTGTTTTTT	CASSSPGRLATNEKLFF
TRBJ2-1	few	TRBD2	TRBV19	TGTGCCAGTAGTAAGTTAGCGGGAGCCTACAATGAGCAGTTCTTC	CASSKLAGAYNEQFF
TRBJ2-6	many	NA	TRBV3-1	TGTGCCAGCAGCCACCGGACGGGGGCCAACGTCCTGACTTTC	CASSHRTGANVLTF
TRBJ2-3	once	TRBD2	TRBV28	TGTGCCATAGAGCGGGAGGGGCGTACAGATACGCAGTATTTT	CAIEREGRTDTQYF
TRBJ2-7	many	NA	TRBV20-1	TGCAGTGCTAGACCCGGGAACAGCTACGAGCAGTACTTC	CSARPGNSYEQYF
TRBJ1-1	few	TRBD1	TRBV5-1	TGCGCCAGCAGCCCAGCAGACAGGGGTAGATTGGAGTTACCTGAAGCTTTCTTT	CASSPADRGRLELPEAFF
TRBJ1-1	NA	NA	TRBV7-9	TGTGCCAGCAGCTTCGACGACTCTATGAACACTGAAGCTTTCTTT	CASSFDDSMNTEAFF
TRBJ1-1	many	NA	TRBV6-1	TGTGCCAGCAGTGGGGCAGCGTTGAACACTGAAGCTTTCTTT	CASSGAALNTEAFF
TRBJ1-1	many	NA	TRBV27	TGTGCCAGCAGCACCACACCCCAGGGCCTTGAAGCTTTCTTT	CASSTTPQGLEAFF
TRBJ1-5	many	NA	TRBV19	TGTGCCAGTAGTATGGGACATCCCCAGCCCCAGCATTTT	CASSMGHPQPQHF
TRBJ2-1	many	NA	TRBV10-3	TGTGCCGCCCGGGGGATTGGTAATGAGCAGTTCTTC	CAARGIGNEQFF
TRBJ2-1	many	NA	TRBV2	TGTGCCAGCAGCGGTAGCCGGGACAATACCCCTCTGGGAAATGAGCAGTTCTTC	CASSGSRDNTPLGNEQFF
TRBJ1-1	many	NA	TRBV11-1	TGTGCCAGCAGCTTACGGAGTTCAGGGGTGAACACTGAAGCTTTCTTT	CASSLRSSGVNTEAFF
TRBJ1-1	few	NA	TRBV5-1	TGCGCCAGCAGAGAGGAGTTGATGAACACTGAAGCTTTCTTT	CASREELMNTEAFF
TRBJ2-1	many	NA	TRBV7-8	TGTGCCAGCAGCTTACAGAGTGGAACCTACAATGAGCAGTTCTTC	CASSLQSGTYNEQFF
TRBJ1-1	once	TRBD1	TRBV12-3/TRBV12-4	TGTGCCAGCAGTTTAAATCTGGGAGGGAGGGGGCGAAGCTTCCGAACTTTCTTT	CASSLNLGGRGRSFRTFF
TRBJ1-1	many	NA	TRBV5-4	TGTGCCAGCAGCTTGCGAGGGATGAACGGCGGCACTGAAGCTTTCTTT	CASSLRGMNGGTEAFF
TRBJ2-3	many	TRBD2	TRBV30	TGTGCCTGGAGTTCACTAGCGGGAGTGAATACGCAGTATTTT	CAWSSLAGVNTQYF
TRBJ2-2	many	TRBD1	TRBV6-5	TGTGCCAGCAGTATTACCGGGACAGTTAACACCGGGGAGCTGTTTTTT	CASSITGTVNTGELFF
TRBJ2-2	many	NA	TRBV27	TGTGCCAGCACCGCTTGGGGGAACACCGGGGAGCTGTTTTTT	CASTAWGNTGELFF
TRBJ2-5	many	TRBD1	TRBV6-1	TGTGCCAGCAGTGAAGTGACAGGGGCTACGGGGCAAGAGACCCAGTACTTC	CASSEVTGATGQETQYF
TRBJ2-3	NA	TRBD2	TRBV5-1	TGCGCCAGCAGCTTGGTAGGACTAGCGGGGGCCCGCACAGATACGCAGTATTTT	CASSLVGLAGARTDTQYF
TRBJ1-2	few	NA	TRBV5-1	TGCGCCAGCAGCTTACCCAGTAACGGGACAAGGTACCCCTATGGCTACACCTTC	CASSLPSNGTRYPYGYTF
TRBJ2-4	few	NA	TRBV29-1	TGCAGCGTTGAAGCCCCTGACAAAAACATTCAGTACTTC	CSVEAPDKNIQYF
TRBJ2-5	few	NA	TRBV20-1	TGCAGTGCTGCCGCATCCGGTCACTTC	CSAAASGHF
TRBJ2-7	many	NA	TRBV20-1	TGCAGTGCTAAAACCGGGAGCATCTACGAGCAGTACTTC	CSAKTGSIYEQYF
TRBJ2-7	many	TRBD1	TRBV3-1	TGTGCCAGCAGCCGAGTGGGGACAGGCTACGAGCAGTACTTC	CASSRVGTGYEQYF
TRBJ2-5	NA	TRBD1	TRBV2	TGTGCCAGCAGGGGCGGCAGGGGGCGCGATGAGGAGACCCAGTACTTC	CASRGGRGRDEETQYF
TRBJ1-1	many	NA	TRBV10-1	TGCGCCAGCGGGACTAACCGGGACGGGGAAGCTTTCTTT	CASGTNRDGEAFF
TRBJ2-3	NA	NA	TRBV20-1	TGCAGTGCTAGAAAAACGGCGACCACAGATACGCAGTATTTT	CSARKTATTDTQYF